The T cell receptor (beta chain) under discussion was sequenced for a study of CD8 T cells in Susac syndrome (dated by TCRdb to 2018 to 2020). Study-wide context: Repertoire sequencing was used to test whether CD8+ T cell activation and differentiation in Susac syndrome was antigen driven.

V was cut back by 2 bases and J by 4 bases, leaving a gap of 14 bases between them. Including cysteine and phenylalanine, the CDR3 has 15 amino acids. The CDR3 DNA has 45 bases and is translated from base 1. Via the germline V gene (reference sequence), CDR1 is GTSNPN and CDR2 SVGIG. RNA was extracted using the RNeasy kit, and roughly 0.5 to 1 microgram was reverse transcribed with random hexamers. The immunoSEQ multiplex PCR assay, which covers 54 Vbeta and 13 Jbeta segments, was used to amplify TCR beta CDR3 regions. PCR amplification bias was corrected using a synthetic template baseline for primer optimization and computational correction. As for the authors' bioinformatics: Reads were annotated to V, D and J genes per IMGT and analyzed with immunoSEQ Analyzer, keeping only productive sequences. To calculate clonality, Shannon entropy was normalized by log2 of the number of productive unique sequences and then subtracted from one. Public and private clones were assessed among the 100 most prevalent clones of each patient and control. Clones were defined as Susac-specific when absent from the healthy and MS cohorts, from fewer than 1,200 published viral clones and from other ImmuneACCESS disease sequences. Clones were called with MiXCR by TCRdb after fastp trimmed the public reads at Q25, and only in-frame beta chains were retained. Records with the same CDR3 protein are collapsed into one entry carrying the most frequent genes and DNA. V and J calls and clone size were set by TCRdb, not the authors. The sample yields about 200,000 distinct CDR3 sequences; just under 95% were counted once. The ten largest make up about 0.08% of the sample.

Points on this clonotype: There is no known antigen for this receptor. There are no base qualities to consult, and no much larger clone falls within one base.

Overall study results and their limits: The study acknowledged that relatively few individuals were included in the TCR sequencing and HLA analysis.

High-throughput TCR beta sequencing profiled peripheral blood CD8+ and CD4+ T cells from healthy donors, Susac syndrome patients and multiple sclerosis patients. The multiple sclerosis controls were treatment-naive patients whose relapsing-remitting disease, either stable or active, fulfilled the revised McDonald criteria. CD8+ TEMRA cells were enriched by FACS, while bulk CD8+ and CD4+ T cells were purified by magnetic negative isolation. Blood was collected in EDTA tubes and processed within 24 hours, with PBMCs isolated through density gradient centrifugation. PBMCs destined for TCR sequencing were cryopreserved in liquid nitrogen and later thawed in a 37 °C water bath. The sorted or isolated CD4+, CD8+ and CD8+ TEMRA cells had a purity of 90% or higher.

Sequences were obtained from CD4+ T cells from PBMCs. This clonotype originated in a human donor with multiple sclerosis. Here the chain combines TRBV30 and TRBJ1-4, with a tentative D gene TRBD1 over 6 matching bases. Here the CDR3 is given as CAWSRKEGGNEKLFF. The DNA sequence is as follows: TGTGCCTGGAGTAGGAAGGAAGGGGGTAATGAAAAACTGTTTTTT.